This T cell receptor (beta chain) was captured in a study of shared clonotypes between healthy human individuals. Data came from immunoSEQ multiplex PCR; TCRdb stores just in-frame clones and leaves some out. The sample records roughly 2,500,000 clones, 93% being singletons. Germline CDR1 KGHSH, CDR2 LQKENI. This CDR3 spans 16 amino acids. V dropped 1 base and J dropped 4; count of bases not matched to a gene: 9. The sequence derives from a man between 18 and 29 years old in good health. Some clones in this sample may be carry-over from other donors' samples. The V and J genes are TRBV18 and TRBJ2-7, with TRBD2 matching 8 bases. The sequenced sample was naive CD4+ T cells from PBMCs. Stated subset: CD45RA+ positively selected. The CDR3 coding sequence is TGTGCCAGCTCACCACGATGGGCTGGACTAGCTTACGAGCAGTACTTC. It codes for CASSPRWAGLAYEQYF. The entire variable domain, with the rest obtained from reference TRBV18 and TRBJ2-7, is as follows: NAGVMQNPRHLVRRRGQEARLRCSPMKGHSHVYWYRQLPEEGLKFMVYLQKENIIDESGMPKERFSAEFPKEGPSILRIQQVVRGDSAAYFCASSPRWAGLAYEQYFGPGTRLTVT.